Here is one T cell receptor (beta chain) with its context. This clone was picked up a small number of times. Its antigen is currently not known. Per-nucleotide qualities are absent, and no much larger clonotype sits a single base away. Other DNA sequences in the sample encode the same CDR3. In the paper's terms, the time point label means: 4-8 weeks after completion of therapy. Patients were solid-organ transplant recipients with drug-resistant/recurrent cytomegalovirus. Ten trial participants were chosen for repertoire analysis on the basis of the availability of post-therapy peripheral blood mononuclear cells. Viable CD3+CD8+CD4- lymphocytes were isolated from PBMCs by sorting on a BD FACSAria III. The Qiagen DNeasy Kit was used to extract genomic DNA from sorted cells. TRB CDR3 regions were amplified from genomic DNA with the immunoSEQ two-step, bias-controlled multiplex PCR assay. An Illumina NextSeq 500 was used to sequence the CDR3 libraries. The paper's data handling went like this. Initial alignment and bioinformatics, including bias normalization against synthetic CDR3 analogs, were performed with the immunoSEQ Analyzer platform. V, D and J gene annotation followed the IMGT database definitions. Further TRBV analyses used VDJtools version 1.1.10 and the R package tcR version 2.2.1.11 with default settings. GLIPH analysis was done using default settings in version 1.0. To test for significant clonotype frequency changes in CDR3 sequences with at least 5 reads, a 2-sided binomial test with Benjamini-Hochberg correction (alpha = 0.01) was used. Drawn from immuneACCESS, this table holds only the in-frame rearrangements with V and J called that TCRdb kept. Clones are partly lost; checked studies trace under half to an unresolved V gene and leave the rest unexplained. V and J calls and clone size are as listed in that table; D and trimming were resolved from the DNA. The sample table shows 15,000 to 20,000 clones, and around 82% are seen once. The ten biggest clones cover just over 9% of the sample.

The germline V gene (reference sequence) provides CDR1 LNHDA and CDR2 SQIVND. From V the trimming removes 1 base and from J it removes 1 base, while the gene matches leave 0 bases of the junction unaccounted for. Inclusive of the bounding cysteine and phenylalanine, the CDR3 is 16 residues long. Only the CDR3 portion is preserved as DNA: 48 bases, with reading frame beginning at the first base. The data stem from a study of T cell therapy after organ transplantation (dated by TCRdb to about 2019). About the investigation overall: The therapy products consisted of autologous CMV-specific T cells grown in vitro for around two weeks using a peptide pool of 30 HLA class I and II CMV epitopes. This study was a follow-up analysis of the TRBV repertoire from an open-label phase I trial that tested autologous CMV-specific adoptive T cell therapy in people who had received solid-organ transplants. About 80% of the ten patients were classed as clinical responders and two as nonresponders. Blood samples for the short-term post-therapy time point were taken 4 to 8 weeks after therapy ended. Patients were given up to 6 doses of T cells at 2-week intervals and were followed for 29 weeks after finishing therapy. Of the approximately eleven patients, only 7 or 8 had long-term post-therapy samples available. Across 2 to 6 intravenous infusions, patients got a median of 1.92 x 10^8 CMV-specific T cells.

What the work shows at the level of the full study, not this receptor alone: Reduced sample coverage from poor CD8+ T cell yield may be reflected in the few expansions detected in nonresponders. The small cohort prevented assessing confounders such as concurrent antirejection and antiviral medications. Reconstitution after therapy appeared to include not only transferred clonotypes but also endogenous clonotypes that had not been detected in the therapy products. Before therapy, nonresponders had marked clonal expansions, and their repertoires changed minimally after therapy. The fold change in CD8 clonality after therapy was inversely correlated with pretherapy clonality, which suggests that less biased repertoires were more open to remodeling.

The source of this sequence is a human patient who had received a solid organ transplant and had CMV disease. Following a transplant, some T lymphocytes may have been derived from the graft donor. Rearrangement joined TRBV19 to TRBJ2-3; 12 junctional bases match TRBD2. The material sequenced was CD8+ T cells from blood, taken after autologous CMV-specific T cell therapy. CDR3 region: CASSIGLAGGTDTQYF. The nucleotides are TGTGCCAGTAGTATAGGACTAGCGGGAGGCACAGATACGCAGTATTTT.